The clone carrying this TCR beta chain was counted a few times. Its antigen is unknown. The CDR3 runs 17 residues. CDR1 and CDR2 (germline): MNHEY, SVGEGT. Trimming pared 0 bases from V and 6 bases from J, leaving 18 bases between. This entry belongs to a study of T cell responses to AZD1222 COVID-19 vaccine. Points from the study as a whole: Increased Spike-specific TCR breadth and depth were observed after two AZD1222 doses.

Repertoires were generated with immunoSEQ multiplex PCR, while TCRdb's copy carries only in-frame clones and drops some. The sample lists some 130,000 clones; about nine tenths were seen once. Sequences were derived from peripheral blood, sampled on day 0 of AZD1222 vaccination. The V and J genes are TRBV6-2 or TRBV6-3 and TRBJ2-1; D is unresolved. This sequence originates from an adult in good health. In DNA form, the CDR3 reads TGTGCCAGCAGTTACTCGAAAGCAGCCCGTCGAACCAATGAGCAGTTCTTC. Residues: CASSYSKAARRTNEQFF.